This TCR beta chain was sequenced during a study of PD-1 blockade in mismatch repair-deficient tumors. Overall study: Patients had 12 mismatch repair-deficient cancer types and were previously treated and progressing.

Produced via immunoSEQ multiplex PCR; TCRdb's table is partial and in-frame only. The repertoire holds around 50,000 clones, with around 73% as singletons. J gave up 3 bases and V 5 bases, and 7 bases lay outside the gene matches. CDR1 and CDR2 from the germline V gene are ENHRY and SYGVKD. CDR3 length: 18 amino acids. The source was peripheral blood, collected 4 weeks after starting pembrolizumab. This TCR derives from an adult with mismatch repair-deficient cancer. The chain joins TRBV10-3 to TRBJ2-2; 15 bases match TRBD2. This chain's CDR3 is CAISPGLAGGPDTGELFF. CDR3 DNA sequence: TGTGCCATCAGTCCTGGACTAGCGGGAGGGCCGGACACCGGGGAGCTGTTTTTT.